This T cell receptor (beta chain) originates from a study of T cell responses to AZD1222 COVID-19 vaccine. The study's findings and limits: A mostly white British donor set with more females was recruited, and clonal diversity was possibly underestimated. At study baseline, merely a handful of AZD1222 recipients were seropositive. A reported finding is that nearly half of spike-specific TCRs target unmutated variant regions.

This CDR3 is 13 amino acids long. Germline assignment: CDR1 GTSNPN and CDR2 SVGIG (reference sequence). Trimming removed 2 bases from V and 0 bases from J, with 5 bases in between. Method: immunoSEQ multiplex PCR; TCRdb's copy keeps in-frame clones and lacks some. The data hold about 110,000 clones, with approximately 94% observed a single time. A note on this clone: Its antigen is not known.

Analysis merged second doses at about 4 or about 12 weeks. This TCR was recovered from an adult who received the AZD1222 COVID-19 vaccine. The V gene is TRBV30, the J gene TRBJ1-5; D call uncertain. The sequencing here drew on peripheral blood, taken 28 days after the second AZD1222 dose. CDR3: CAWSYDSNQPQHF. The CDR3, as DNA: TGTGCCTGGAGTTACGATAGCAATCAGCCCCAGCATTTT.